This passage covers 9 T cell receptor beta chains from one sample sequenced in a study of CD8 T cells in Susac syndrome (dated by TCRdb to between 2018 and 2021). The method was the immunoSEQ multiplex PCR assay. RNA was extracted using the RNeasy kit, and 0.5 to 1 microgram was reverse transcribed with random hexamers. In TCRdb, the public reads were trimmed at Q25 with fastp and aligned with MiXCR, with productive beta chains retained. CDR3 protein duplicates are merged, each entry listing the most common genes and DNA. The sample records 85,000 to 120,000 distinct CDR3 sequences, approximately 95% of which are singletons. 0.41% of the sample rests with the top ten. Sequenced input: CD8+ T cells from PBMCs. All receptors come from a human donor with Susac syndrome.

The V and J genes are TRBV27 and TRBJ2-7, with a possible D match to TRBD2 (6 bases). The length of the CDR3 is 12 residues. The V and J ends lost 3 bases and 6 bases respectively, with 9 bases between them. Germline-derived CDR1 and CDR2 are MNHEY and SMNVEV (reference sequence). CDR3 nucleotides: TGTGCCAGCAGTTTTCAGGGAGGCGAGCAGTACTTC. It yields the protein CASSFQGGEQYF.

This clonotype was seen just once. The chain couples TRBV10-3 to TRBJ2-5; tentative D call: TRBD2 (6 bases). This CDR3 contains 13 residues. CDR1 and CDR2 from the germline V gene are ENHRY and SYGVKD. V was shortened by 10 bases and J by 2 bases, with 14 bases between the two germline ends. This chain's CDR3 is CATVGGSQETQYF. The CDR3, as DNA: TGTGCCACCGTGGGAGGCTCACAAGAGACCCAGTACTTC.

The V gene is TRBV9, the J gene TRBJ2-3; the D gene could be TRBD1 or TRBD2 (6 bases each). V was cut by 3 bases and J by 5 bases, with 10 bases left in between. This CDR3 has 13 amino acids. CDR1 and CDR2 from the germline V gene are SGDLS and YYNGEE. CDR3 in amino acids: CASSGGAGDTQYF. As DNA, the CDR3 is TGTGCCAGCAGCGGGGGGGCGGGAGATACGCAGTATTTT.

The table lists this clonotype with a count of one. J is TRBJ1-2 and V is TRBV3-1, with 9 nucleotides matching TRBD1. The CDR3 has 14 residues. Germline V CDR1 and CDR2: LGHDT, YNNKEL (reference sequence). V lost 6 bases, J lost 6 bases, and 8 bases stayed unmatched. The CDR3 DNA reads TGTGCCAGCAGTCTCACACAGGGGGCGGATGGCTACACCTTC. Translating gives CASSLTQGADGYTF.

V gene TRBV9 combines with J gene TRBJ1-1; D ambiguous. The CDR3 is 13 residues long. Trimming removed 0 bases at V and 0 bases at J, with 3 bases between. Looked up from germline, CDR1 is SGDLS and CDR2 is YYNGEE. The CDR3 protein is CASSVDVNTEAFF. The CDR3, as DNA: TGTGCCAGCAGCGTAGATGTGAACACTGAAGCTTTCTTT.

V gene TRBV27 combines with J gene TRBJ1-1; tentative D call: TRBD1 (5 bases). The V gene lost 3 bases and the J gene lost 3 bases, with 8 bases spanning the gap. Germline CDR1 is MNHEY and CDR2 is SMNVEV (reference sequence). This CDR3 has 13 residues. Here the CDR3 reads CASSLGVDTEAFF. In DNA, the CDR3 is TGTGCCAGCAGTTTGGGGGTAGACACTGAAGCTTTCTTT.

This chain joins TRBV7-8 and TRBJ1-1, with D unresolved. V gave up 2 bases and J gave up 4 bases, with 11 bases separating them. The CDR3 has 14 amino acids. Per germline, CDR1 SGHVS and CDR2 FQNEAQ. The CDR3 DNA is TGTGCCAGCAGCTTATCTAGGTTCAGCACTGAAGCTTTCTTT. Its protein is CASSLSRFSTEAFF.

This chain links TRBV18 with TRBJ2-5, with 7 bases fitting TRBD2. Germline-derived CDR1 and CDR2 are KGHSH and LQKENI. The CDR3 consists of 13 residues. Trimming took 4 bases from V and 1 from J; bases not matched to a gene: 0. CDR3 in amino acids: CASSRGGQETQYF. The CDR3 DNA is TGTGCCAGCTCACGGGGGGGCCAAGAGACCCAGTACTTC.

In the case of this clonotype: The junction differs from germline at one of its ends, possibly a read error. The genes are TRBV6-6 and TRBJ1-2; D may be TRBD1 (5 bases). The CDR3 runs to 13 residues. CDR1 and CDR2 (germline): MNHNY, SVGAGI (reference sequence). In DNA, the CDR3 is TGTGCCCCCGGGGCCAGTCCAGAGCAGGTTCTTTCCTTC. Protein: CAPGASPEQVLSF.